A selection of T cell receptor beta chains follows, all from one sample in a study of OX40 agonist ivuxolimab in advanced cancers. Clones were sequenced by immunoSEQ multiplex PCR, and TCRdb holds only the in-frame ones, with some missing. The sample carries tens of thousands of clones, around 85% recorded once. The specimen comprised CD4+ or CD8+ T cells sorted from blood, sampled in a trial of the OX40 agonist ivuxolimab. Receptor source: an adult with an advanced solid tumor such as melanoma, head and neck, liver or kidney cancer. CDR3s include the opening cysteine and the closing phenylalanine or tryptophan. The D gene is left open where the match is weak. Size is omitted from some rows. Given values are once, few, many or a class for expanded clones.

V	J	size	D	DNA	CDR3
TRBV6-4	TRBJ1-1	.	.	TGTGCCAGCAGTGTCACAGAGGGGACTGAAGCTTTCTTT	CASSVTEGTEAFF
TRBV7-2	TRBJ2-4	.	.	TGTGCCAGCAGCTCAACTGGAAACATTCAGTACTTC	CASSSTGNIQYF
TRBV5-1	TRBJ2-1	.	.	TGCGCCAGCAGCTTACTTGAGACAAGGGCCTACAATGAGCAGTTCTTC	CASSLLETRAYNEQFF
TRBV4-1	TRBJ1-2	.	.	TGCGCCAGCAGCCAAGACGGAGGGTCCTATGGCTACACCTTC	CASSQDGGSYGYTF
TRBV11-2	TRBJ2-5	once	.	TGTGCCAGCAGCTTTTATAAGTCCTCGGGGGCAGGCGAGACCCAGTACTTC	CASSFYKSSGAGETQYF
TRBV6-1	TRBJ2-7	.	.	TGTGCCAGCAGTGAAGAAGCAGGGTTGTGGTCCTACGAGCAGTACTTC	CASSEEAGLWSYEQYF
TRBV2	TRBJ1-5	.	TRBD1	TGTGCCAGCAGCGCAACAGGGGAGGATCAGCCCCAGCATTTT	CASSATGEDQPQHF
TRBV5-1	TRBJ2-4	.	.	TGCGCCAGCAGCTTGGAAGGAGCCAAAAACATTCAGTACTTC	CASSLEGAKNIQYF
TRBV6-5	TRBJ1-1	.	.	TGTGCCAGCAGTTCCCATGGGGTGTTCGTCACTGAAGCTTTCTTT	CASSSHGVFVTEAFF
TRBV10-3	TRBJ2-7	.	TRBD1	TGTGCCATCGGATCGGGACAGGTGGCCTACGAGCAGTACTTC	CAIGSGQVAYEQYF
TRBV4-2	TRBJ2-1	few	TRBD2	TGTGCCAGCAGCCAAGAGTCGGGGGGGGGCCCCTACAATGAGCAGTTCTTC	CASSQESGGGPYNEQFF
TRBV7-9	TRBJ1-2	.	.	TGTGCCAGCAGCCCTCTCCAGACAAGCTCAGTCGATGGCTACACCTTC	CASSPLQTSSVDGYTF
TRBV19	TRBJ1-4	once	TRBD1	TGTGCCAGTAGTACGGGGACAGGGACAAATCCCGGAAAACTGTTTTTT	CASSTGTGTNPGKLFF
TRBV15	TRBJ2-7	.	.	TGTGCCACCAGCAGAGATCCGGGACAATCCTACGAGCAGTACTTC	CATSRDPGQSYEQYF
TRBV29-1	TRBJ1-4	.	.	TGCAGCGTTACAATAGGTGCAGGGATGGGTGAAAAACTGTTTTTT	CSVTIGAGMGEKLFF
TRBV7-9	TRBJ1-2	.	.	TGTGCCAGCAGCTTACTAGACGCGGTGGGCTACACCTTC	CASSLLDAVGYTF
TRBV19	TRBJ2-7	.	TRBD2	TGTGCCGCCGGGACTAGCGGGGACGAGCAGTACTTC	CAAGTSGDEQYF
TRBV9	TRBJ2-1	.	.	TGTGCCAGCGCCAGGGTGAGCTCCTACAATGAGCAGTTCTTC	CASARVSSYNEQFF
TRBV5-4	TRBJ1-1	few	.	TGTGCCAGCAGCTCCCCCTTGGGGCGAGCTTCAAGGGGTAGTTCTGAAGCTTTCTTT	CASSSPLGRASRGSSEAFF
TRBV10-1	TRBJ2-7	once	TRBD2	TGCGCCAGCCCCAGGGGTAGCGGGACATCGCACTTCTACGAGCAGTACTTC	CASPRGSGTSHFYEQYF
TRBV5-4	TRBJ2-2	.	TRBD2	TGTGCCAGCAGCAAATCTAGCGGGAGGACCGGGGAGCTGTTTTTT	CASSKSSGRTGELFF
TRBV7-3	TRBJ1-1	.	.	TGTGCCAGCACACAGGGATGGACTGAAGCTTTCTTT	CASTQGWTEAFF
TRBV5-1	TRBJ2-1	once	.	TGCGCCAGCAGCCCTATTAGCGCGCGGGATGAGCAGTTCTTC	CASSPISARDEQFF
TRBV2	TRBJ1-4	.	.	TGTGCCAGCAGAAGAACAGGGTCGGGCGGTGAAAAACTGTTTTTT	CASRRTGSGGEKLFF
TRBV18	TRBJ2-1	few	.	TGTGCCAGCTCACCACCGGAGGGGCCGAGGAATGAGCAGTTCTTC	CASSPPEGPRNEQFF
TRBV4-2	TRBJ2-1	.	.	TGTGCCAGCAGCCAAGGGGGTGGTGTTAGCCTCACCTACAATGAGCAGTTCTTC	CASSQGGGVSLTYNEQFF
TRBV5-8	TRBJ2-5	.	.	TGTGCCAGCAGCTTCCAAGAGACCCAGTACTTC	CASSFQETQYF
TRBV6-4	TRBJ2-3	.	.	TGTGCCAGCAGTGACGGACACACAGATACGCAGTATTTT	CASSDGHTDTQYF
TRBV5-4	TRBJ1-2	.	TRBD1	TGTGCCAGCAGCAACGGACAGGGGATGATCTTAGGCTATGGCTACACCTTC	CASSNGQGMILGYGYTF
TRBV27	TRBJ2-1	.	.	TGTGCCAGCAGCCATACTCGCAATGAGCAGTTCTTC	CASSHTRNEQFF
TRBV18	TRBJ1-1	once	TRBD1	TGTGCCAGCTCACCGATCGGACAGGGGACTGAAGCTTTCTTT	CASSPIGQGTEAFF
TRBV19	TRBJ1-1	.	.	TGTGCCAGTAGCACAGGGTGGACTGAAGCTTTCTTT	CASSTGWTEAFF
TRBV10-3	TRBJ1-1	.	.	TGTGCCATCAGTGAGTCGGGCGCACAGAGGAACACTGAAGCTTTCTTT	CAISESGAQRNTEAFF
TRBV21-1	TRBJ1-1	.	.	TGTGCCAGCAGCACCCGGACCGGCACTGAAGCTTTCTTT	CASSTRTGTEAFF
TRBV6-4	TRBJ2-3	.	.	TGTGCCAGCAGTGCAAAGCGGGCATCCACAGATACGCAGTATTTT	CASSAKRASTDTQYF
TRBV11-2	TRBJ1-6	.	.	TGTGCCAGCAGCTTGACAGTTTATAATTCACCCCTCCACTTT	CASSLTVYNSPLHF
TRBV5-6	TRBJ2-7	.	.	TGTGCCAGCATCATCAGGGGTTTAATATACGAGCAGTACTTC	CASIIRGLIYEQYF
TRBV5-4	TRBJ2-1	.	.	TGTGCCAGCAGCTTGACCGGGGGGCAGTACAATGAGCAGTTCTTC	CASSLTGGQYNEQFF
TRBV27	TRBJ2-6	.	TRBD2	TGTGCCAGCAGTTCTGCGGGGGGAACCTACTCTGGGGCCAACGTCCTGACTTTC	CASSSAGGTYSGANVLTF